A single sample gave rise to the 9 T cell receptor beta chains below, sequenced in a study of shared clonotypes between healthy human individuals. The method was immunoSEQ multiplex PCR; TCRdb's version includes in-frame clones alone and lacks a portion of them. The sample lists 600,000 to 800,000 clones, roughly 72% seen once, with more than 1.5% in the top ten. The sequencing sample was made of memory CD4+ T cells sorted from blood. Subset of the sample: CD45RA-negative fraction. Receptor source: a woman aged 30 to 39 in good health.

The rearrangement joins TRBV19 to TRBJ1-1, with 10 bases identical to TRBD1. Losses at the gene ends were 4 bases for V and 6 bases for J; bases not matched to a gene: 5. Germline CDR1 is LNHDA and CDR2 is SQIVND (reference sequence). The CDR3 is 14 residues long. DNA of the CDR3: TGTGCCAGTAGTAAGCGGGGACAGGGGCCTGAAGCTTTCTTT. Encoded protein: CASSKRGQGPEAFF.

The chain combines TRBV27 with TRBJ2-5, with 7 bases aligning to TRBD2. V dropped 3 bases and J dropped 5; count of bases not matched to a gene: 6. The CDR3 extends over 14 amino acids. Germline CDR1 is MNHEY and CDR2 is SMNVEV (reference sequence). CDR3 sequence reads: CASSFLSSGETQYF. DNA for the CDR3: TGTGCCAGCAGTTTTTTATCTAGCGGTGAGACCCAGTACTTC.

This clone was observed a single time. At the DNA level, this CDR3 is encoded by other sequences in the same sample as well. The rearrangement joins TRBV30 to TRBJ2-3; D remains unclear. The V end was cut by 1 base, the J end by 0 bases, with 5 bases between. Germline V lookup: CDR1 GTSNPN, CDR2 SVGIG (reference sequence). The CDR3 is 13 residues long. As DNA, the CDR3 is TGTGCCTGGAGTGGGGGAAGCACAGATACGCAGTATTTT. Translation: CAWSGGSTDTQYF.

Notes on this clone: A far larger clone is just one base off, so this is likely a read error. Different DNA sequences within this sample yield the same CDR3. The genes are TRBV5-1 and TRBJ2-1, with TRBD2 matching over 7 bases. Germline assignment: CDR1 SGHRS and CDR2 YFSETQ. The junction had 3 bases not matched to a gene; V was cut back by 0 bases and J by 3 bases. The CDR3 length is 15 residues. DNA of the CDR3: TGCGCCAGCAGCTTGGTGTCTAGCGGCTACAATGAGCAGTTCTTC. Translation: CASSLVSSGYNEQFF.

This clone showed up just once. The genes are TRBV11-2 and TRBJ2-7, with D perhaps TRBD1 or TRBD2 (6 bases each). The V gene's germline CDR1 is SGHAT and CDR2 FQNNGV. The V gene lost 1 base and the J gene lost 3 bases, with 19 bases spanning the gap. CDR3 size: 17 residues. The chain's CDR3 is CASSLVVEGDRVYEQYF. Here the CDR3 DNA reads TGTGCCAGCAGCTTAGTTGTGGAGGGGGATAGGGTCTACGAGCAGTACTTC.

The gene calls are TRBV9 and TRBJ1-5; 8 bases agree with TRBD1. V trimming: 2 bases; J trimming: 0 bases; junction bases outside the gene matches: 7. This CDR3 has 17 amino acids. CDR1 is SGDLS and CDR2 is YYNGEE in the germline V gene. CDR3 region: CASSVGQGLYSNQPQHF. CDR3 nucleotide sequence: TGTGCCAGCAGCGTCGGACAGGGACTTTATAGCAATCAGCCCCAGCATTTT.

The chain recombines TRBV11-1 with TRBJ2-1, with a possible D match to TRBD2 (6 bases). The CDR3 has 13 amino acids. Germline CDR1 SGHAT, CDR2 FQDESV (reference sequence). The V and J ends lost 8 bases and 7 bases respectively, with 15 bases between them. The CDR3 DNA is TGTGCCAGCGGCATGGACCGGGGGAATGAGCAGTTCTTC. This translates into CASGMDRGNEQFF.

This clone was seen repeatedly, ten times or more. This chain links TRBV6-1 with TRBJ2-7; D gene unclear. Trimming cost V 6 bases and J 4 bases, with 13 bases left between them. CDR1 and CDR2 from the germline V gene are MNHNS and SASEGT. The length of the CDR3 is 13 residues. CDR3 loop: CASSHEVQYEQYF. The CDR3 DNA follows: TGTGCCAGCAGCCACGAGGTCCAATACGAGCAGTACTTC.

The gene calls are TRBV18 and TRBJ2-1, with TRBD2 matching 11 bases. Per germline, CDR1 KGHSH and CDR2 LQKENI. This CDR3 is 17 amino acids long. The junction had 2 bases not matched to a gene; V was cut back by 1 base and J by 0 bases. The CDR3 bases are TGTGCCAGCTCACCACTAGCGGGGGGGAGCTCCTACAATGAGCAGTTCTTC. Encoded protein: CASSPLAGGSSYNEQFF.